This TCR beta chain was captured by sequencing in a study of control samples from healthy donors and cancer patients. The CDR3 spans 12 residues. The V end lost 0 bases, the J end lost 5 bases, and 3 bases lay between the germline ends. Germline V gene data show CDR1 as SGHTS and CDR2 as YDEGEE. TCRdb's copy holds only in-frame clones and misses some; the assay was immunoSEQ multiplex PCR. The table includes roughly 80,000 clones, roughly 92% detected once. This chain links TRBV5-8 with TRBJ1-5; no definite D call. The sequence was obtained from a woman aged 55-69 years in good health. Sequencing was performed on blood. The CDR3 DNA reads TGTGCCAGCAGCTTGGGAGATCAGCCCCAGCATTTT. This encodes CASSLGDQPQHF.